Listed below are T cell receptor beta chains from one sample, sequenced in a study of CD8+CD57+ T cells in acquired aplastic anemia. TCRdb used MiXCR to reprocess the reads, holding one entry per CDR3 protein. Of about 470,000 distinct CDR3 sequences in the sample, around 33% are singletons; the top ten hold 0.8% to 0.85%. Specimen: sorted CD4+, CD8+, or CD8+CD57+ T cells (not recorded which) from PBMCs. The receptors originated from a human donor with aplastic anemia. Both conserved end residues are part of each CDR3. Fields, in order: V gene, clone size, J gene, D gene, CDR3 DNA, CDR3 protein. The D gene is left open where the match is weak. Not all rows give a size; the values are once, few, many and, for expanded clones, a class.

V: TRBV6-1; size: few; J: TRBJ2-7; D: TRBD2; DNA: TGTGCCAGCAGTACTAGCGGGGGTAGCTACGAGCAGTACTTC; CDR3: CASSTSGGSYEQYF
V: TRBV9; size: NA; J: TRBJ2-5; D: TRBD2; DNA: TGTGCCAGCAGCGCGACTAGCGGGGGGCTGGAAGAGACCCAGTACTTC; CDR3: CASSATSGGLEETQYF
V: TRBV19; size: NA; J: TRBJ2-1; D: NA; DNA: TGTGCCAGTACCAACCGGGGGGGACAGTTGGATGAGCAGTTCTTC; CDR3: CASTNRGGQLDEQFF
V: TRBV7-2; size: many; J: TRBJ1-2; D: NA; DNA: TGTGCCAGCAGCCCAGCGCGAACAGGCGGTTTGCGTGGCTACACCTTC; CDR3: CASSPARTGGLRGYTF
V: TRBV10-3; size: NA; J: TRBJ2-3; D: NA; DNA: TGTGCCATCAGTGAAGGTGAGGTGTTGGGCACAGATACGCAGTATTTT; CDR3: CAISEGEVLGTDTQYF
V: TRBV5-1; size: NA; J: TRBJ2-7; D: NA; DNA: TGCGCCAGCAGCTTGGGAGGACAGCCACGAACCTACGAGCAGTACTTC; CDR3: CASSLGGQPRTYEQYF
V: TRBV4-2; size: NA; J: TRBJ2-2; D: NA; DNA: TGTGCCAGCAGCCAAGATATCAGTCCGACGAACACCGGGGAGCTGTTTTTT; CDR3: CASSQDISPTNTGELFF
V: TRBV7-2; size: many; J: TRBJ1-2; D: TRBD1; DNA: TGTGCCAGCAGCTTAGCCGGAGGACAGGGGTACGAAGATGGCTACACCTTC; CDR3: CASSLAGGQGYEDGYTF
V: TRBV25-1; size: NA; J: TRBJ1-5; D: TRBD1; DNA: TGTGCCAGCTCACCCGGGACAGGGGCACGCAATCAGCCCCAGCATTTT; CDR3: CASSPGTGARNQPQHF
V: TRBV6-1; size: NA; J: TRBJ2-3; D: NA; DNA: TGTGCCAGCAGTGAACCAGGGCTAGAAGATACGCAGTATTTT; CDR3: CASSEPGLEDTQYF
V: TRBV20-1; size: many; J: TRBJ1-6; D: TRBD1; DNA: TGCAGTGCCCGCGGACAGGGGGGATCACCCCTCCACTTT; CDR3: CSARGQGGSPLHF
V: TRBV2; size: NA; J: TRBJ2-1; D: TRBD1; DNA: TGTGCCAGCCTCGGGACAGAAGTATACAATGAGCAGTTCTTC; CDR3: CASLGTEVYNEQFF
V: TRBV2; size: NA; J: TRBJ1-4; D: TRBD1; DNA: TGTGCCAGCAGTGTCTCGGGACAGAGGCATGAAAAACTGTTTTTT; CDR3: CASSVSGQRHEKLFF
V: TRBV12-3/TRBV12-4; size: many; J: TRBJ1-2; D: NA; DNA: TGTGCCAGCAGCCCTGACAGTGACTATGGCTACACCTTC; CDR3: CASSPDSDYGYTF
V: TRBV27; size: NA; J: TRBJ1-6; D: NA; DNA: TGTGCCAGCAGTCCCAGAATGGACACAGGGAGCTCCTATAATTCACCCCTCCACTTT; CDR3: CASSPRMDTGSSYNSPLHF
V: TRBV11-2; size: NA; J: TRBJ2-7; D: TRBD2; DNA: TGTGCCAGCAGCTTAGAACCGACTAGCATCTACGAGCAGTACTTC; CDR3: CASSLEPTSIYEQYF
V: TRBV7-9; size: few; J: TRBJ1-1; D: TRBD1; DNA: TGTGCCAGCGCGGGGACAGGCAGGCGGGACACTGAAGCTTTCTTT; CDR3: CASAGTGRRDTEAFF